This T cell receptor beta chain derives from a study of cytomegalovirus exposure and HLA in healthy donors (dated by TCRdb to the late 2010s). Background on the whole study: In an earlier analysis of 587 of the donors, 276 Gb of sequence data and approximately 100 million unique TCR beta sequences from about 179 million T cells were reported. Five DR-DQ haplotypes were handled as single units for association and clustering, since linkage in the cohort was strong. Among 398 genotyped donors of the cohort, an average of roughly 240,000 unique TCR beta nucleotide sequences were sequenced per donor, roughly a sixth of them non-productive. The genetic ancestry cluster associated with self-reported Caucasian donors included around four fifths of the roughly 400 genotyped donors. The study was designed to test whether signatures of past pathogen exposure could be identified by cataloging public T cell receptors. High-throughput TCR immunosequencing, statistical association of individual TCRs with disease status, and machine learning were combined to predict cytomegalovirus infection status. Donor age, sex, ethnicity and CMV serostatus were compiled together with the repertoire data. HLA typing covered class I and class II loci at four-digit resolution. The study used immunosequencing to profile the T cell repertoires of several hundred subjects and linked those repertoires to cytomegalovirus serostatus. Approximately 300 gigabases of sequencing data and around 87 million unique TCR sequences were included in an early release covering about 700 HLA-typed donors. The later analysis used no new phenotypic data to find candidate immune exposures, relying instead on TCR beta sequences and their occurrence across donors. In a later analysis, previously published TCR beta repertoires from fewer than 750 donors were re-analyzed and high-resolution HLA genotyping was added so that TCR occurrence patterns could be studied. An earlier analysis of fewer than 750 of the donors used high-throughput TCR beta sequencing to judge whether each TCR beta V gene segment behaved as functional or pseudogenic. In a later genetic analysis, genome-wide SNP genotypes for about 55% of the roughly 670 donors were used, and that subset was treated as a discovery cohort. All discovery cohort repertoires had been generated on a single sequencing platform. The number of donors typed differed by locus, with about 620-630 for A, B, C, DRB1 and DQB1, around 500 for DQA1, 600 to 610 for DPA1, and some 440 for DPB1. In addition to the first cohort of about 650 subjects, a separate validation cohort of 100 to 150 different subjects was used. Here is what the overall study found, with its caveats: According to a later genetic analysis, donors in an Asian-associated ancestry cluster had fewer N-insertions in productive TCRs than the roughly 670-donor mean. The classifier was reported to diagnose cytomegalovirus status with high specificity and sensitivity in both the original and validation cohorts. An association between a missense DCLRE1C variant and V-gene and J-gene trimming of TCR beta chains was found in a later genetic analysis and replicated in an independent cohort. Linkage disequilibrium might explain the correlated functional status among segregating V segments, but an unknown experimental factor could not be excluded. According to a later analysis, most CMV-associated TCR beta chains appeared to be HLA-restricted, and the HLA associations seemed to be driven largely by CMV exposure. A group of highly shared sequence variants was considered likely to be a technical artifact of the sequencing pipeline. A later analysis reported that several top co-occurrence clusters appeared linked to parvovirus B19, influenza, CMV and Epstein-Barr virus. In an earlier analysis of 587 of the donors, most TCR beta V segments appeared in productive rearrangements about 87% or about 30% of the time, broadly matching IMGT annotations. When HLA alleles, especially DR and DQ, strongly co-occurred, TCR associations were difficult to assign to individual alleles. In vitro tests confirmed that three of the cytomegalovirus-associated TCR beta chains recognize cytomegalovirus antigens. The only immune exposure information available for the cohort was CMV serostatus. Because counts were too low, approximately 15 rarely observed V segments, including chromosome 9 orphons, were excluded from the earlier analysis of around 640 of the donors. A further reported finding was that TCR beta sequences accurately predicted the HLA-A and HLA-B alleles for most subjects in the first cohort. Presence/absence analyses assumed roughly uniform sequencing depth across donors, an assumption that may not hold. It was suggested by the authors that the approach could potentially be generalized to other disease states and immunological phenotypes. A later analysis found that HLA-associated TCR beta chains were more clonally expanded and had lower generation probabilities than equally common non-associated chains. A later analysis associated about 17,000 TCR beta sequences with specific HLA alleles at a false discovery rate of 0.05. Most TCR sequences were seen in very few donors, while some public TCRs were found in many individuals. In this cohort, only TCR beta chains were sequenced, and detectable features were limited by the absence of alpha or paired-chain data. In a later analysis, the rate of TCR association differed among HLA loci, with DRB1 alleles having the most associated TCRs and HLA-C alleles having the fewest. Because some donors lacked HLA typing at each locus, the association tests relied only on the typed subset. The study listed 164 TCR beta chains as associated with cytomegalovirus.

Receptors were amplified or captured by the immunoSEQ multiplex PCR assay. For the multiplex PCR, a mixture combining 60 forward primers for TCR Vbeta segments and 13 reverse primers for TCR Jbeta segments was used. The CDR3 region of rearranged TCR beta genes was amplified from genomic DNA with a multiplex PCR assay. On the Illumina HiSeq System, the amplified TCR beta libraries were sequenced as 87-base-pair reads. From the authors' description of their analysis: In a later analysis, about 80 million unique TCR beta chains were counted across the roughly 670 repertoires, and approximately 11 million of these chains were shared by at least two donors. Raw reads were error-corrected and collapsed into unique sequences by a nearest-neighbor algorithm in which closely related sequences were merged to remove PCR and sequencing errors. Alignment of CDR3 sequences to IMGT reference sequences was used to assign V, D and J gene segments. For a sequence to be retained, a match of at least six nucleotides was required to both a V gene segment and a J gene segment. Rearrangements were called productive when the CDR3 lacked stop codons and stayed in frame with V and J; all others were non-productive. Following IMGT convention, CDR3 was defined as the stretch from the second conserved V-encoded cysteine up to the conserved J-encoded phenylalanine. The earlier analysis of 550 to 650 of the donors excluded any sequence lacking an unambiguous match to a single V gene segment. In an earlier analysis of approximately 550 of the donors, V segments were called functional above 56.7% productive rearrangements and were called segregating when the between-donor standard deviation exceeded 5%. A statistical classification framework was built to diagnose cytomegalovirus status from the catalog of TCR beta chain sequences. In a later analysis, V and J genes were assigned by comparing TCR nucleotide sequences against IMGT/GENE-DB human TR gene sequences. A later analysis assigned CDR3 sequences and most-parsimonious VDJ recombination scenarios with the TCRdist pipeline. In a later analysis, each TCR beta chain was defined by its CDR3 amino acid sequence together with its V-gene family, and reads lacking a unique V-gene family were excluded. To address suspected cross-contamination and a sequencing artifact, a later analysis removed around 590 highly shared, low-generation-probability nucleotide sequences. For each public chain, a later analysis derived a clonal expansion index from normalized ranks of inferred template counts within each repertoire. Generation probabilities in a later analysis came from a VDJ recombination model fitted to out-of-frame rearrangements, and those results were checked against IGoR. A later analysis scored TCR-TCR, TCR-HLA and TCR-CMV co-occurrence with hypergeometric tests, applying a repertoire-size bias correction to TCR pairs. A later analysis estimated false discovery rates by permuting HLA or CMV assignments 20 times. A later analysis grouped co-occurring TCRs with DBSCAN, adding TCRdist sequence similarity when clustering within HLA-allele-positive subsets. Repertoires with fewer than 30,000 or more than 120,000 public chains were left out of co-occurrence clustering, as were a few repertoires with anomalous nucleotide sharing. Sourced from immuneACCESS, this table was stored by TCRdb with only in-frame sequences that have V and J called. A share of the clones is absent; for the studies checked, an unresolved V gene accounts for under half, and the remainder has no known explanation. The DNA gave D and trimming, while V, J and clone size come from that table. Within this sample are some 150,000 clones, with approximately 90% of them counted one time only. The ten largest clonotypes hold 0.85% of the sample.

The cohort was made up of 666 healthy bone marrow donors. All cohort members were sampled while nominally healthy, although unrecorded immune exposures were likely present. The donor tested CMV seronegative, placing the donor among the 350 or so seronegative members of the cohort. A peripheral blood sample was collected from each donor, and TCR beta sequencing was performed on peripheral blood mononuclear cells. The Qiagen DNeasy Blood Extraction Kit was used to extract genomic DNA from the blood cell samples. This clone was counted only a few times. No cognate antigen has been identified for it. The sample holds no much larger clone one base away, and base qualities are not on file. Material for sequencing was PBMCs. The TCR comes from a woman in her thirties in good health and CMV-seronegative.

The DNA sequence is given as TGCGCCAGCAGCCAAGATGCGGGCTATGGCTACACCTTC. This sequence encodes CASSQDAGYGYTF. The chain couples TRBV4-3 to TRBJ1-2, with no confidently assigned D gene. V is cut by 0 bases and J by 4 bases, and the space between the germline ends is 6 bases. From the cysteine up to the phenylalanine, the CDR3 has a length of 13 residues. Only the CDR3 part of the read is kept: 39 bases, read in frame from the first base. CDR1 and CDR2 were assigned from the germline V gene as LGHNA and YSLEER.